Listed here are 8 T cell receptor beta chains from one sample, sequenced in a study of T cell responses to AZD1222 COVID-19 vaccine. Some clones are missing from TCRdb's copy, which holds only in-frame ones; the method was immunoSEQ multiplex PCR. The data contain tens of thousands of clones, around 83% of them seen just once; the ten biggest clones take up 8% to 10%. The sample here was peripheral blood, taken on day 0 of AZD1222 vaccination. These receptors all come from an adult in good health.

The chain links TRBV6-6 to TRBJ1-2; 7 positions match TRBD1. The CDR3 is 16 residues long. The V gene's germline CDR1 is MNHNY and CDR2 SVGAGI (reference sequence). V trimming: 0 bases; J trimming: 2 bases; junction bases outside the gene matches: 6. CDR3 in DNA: TGTGCCAGCAGTTACTCTCAGGGGGGAGACAACTATGGCTACACCTTC. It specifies CASSYSQGGDNYGYTF.

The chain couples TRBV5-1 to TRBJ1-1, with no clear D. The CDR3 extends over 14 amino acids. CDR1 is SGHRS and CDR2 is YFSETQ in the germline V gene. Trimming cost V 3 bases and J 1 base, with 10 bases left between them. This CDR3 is CASSSRTGNTEAFF. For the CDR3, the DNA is TGCGCCAGCAGCTCCAGGACGGGGAACACTGAAGCTTTCTTT. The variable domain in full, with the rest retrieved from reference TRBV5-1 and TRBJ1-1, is KAGVTQTPRYLIKTRGQQVTLSCSPISGHRSVSWYQQTPGQGLQFLFEYFSETQRNKGNFPGRFSGRQFSNSRSEMNVSTLELGDSALYLCASSSRTGNTEAFFGQGTRLTVV.

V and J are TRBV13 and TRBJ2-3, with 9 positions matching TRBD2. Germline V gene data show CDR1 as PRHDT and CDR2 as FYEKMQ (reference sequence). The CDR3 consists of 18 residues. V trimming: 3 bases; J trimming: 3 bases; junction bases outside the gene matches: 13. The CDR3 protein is CASSFRTPAGGGTDTQYF. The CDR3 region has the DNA TGTGCCAGCAGCTTCAGGACTCCAGCGGGGGGCGGAACAGATACGCAGTATTTT.

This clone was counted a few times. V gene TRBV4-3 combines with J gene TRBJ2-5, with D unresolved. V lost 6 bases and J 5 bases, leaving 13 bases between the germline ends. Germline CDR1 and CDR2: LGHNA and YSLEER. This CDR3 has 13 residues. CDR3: CASSLGRGETQYF. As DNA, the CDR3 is TGCGCCAGCAGTCTTGGCCGTGGGGAGACCCAGTACTTC.

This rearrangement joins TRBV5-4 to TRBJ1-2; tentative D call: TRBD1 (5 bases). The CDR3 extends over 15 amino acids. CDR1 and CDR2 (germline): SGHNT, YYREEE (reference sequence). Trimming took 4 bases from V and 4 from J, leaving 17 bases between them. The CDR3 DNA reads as TGTGCCAGCAGCCCAGATCGGACACAGAGCTATGGCTACACCTTC. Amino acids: CASSPDRTQSYGYTF.

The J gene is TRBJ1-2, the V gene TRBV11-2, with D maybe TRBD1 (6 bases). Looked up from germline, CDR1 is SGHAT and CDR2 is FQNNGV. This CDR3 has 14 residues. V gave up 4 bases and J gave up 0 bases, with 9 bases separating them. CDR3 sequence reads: CASSSGQTNYGYTF. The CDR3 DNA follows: TGTGCCAGCAGCTCAGGACAGACTAACTATGGCTACACCTTC.

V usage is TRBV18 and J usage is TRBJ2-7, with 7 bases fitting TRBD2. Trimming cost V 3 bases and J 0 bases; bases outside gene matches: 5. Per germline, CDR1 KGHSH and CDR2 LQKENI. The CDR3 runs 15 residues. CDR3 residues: CASSPGLADSYEQYF. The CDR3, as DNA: TGTGCCAGCTCACCGGGCCTAGCGGACTCCTACGAGCAGTACTTC. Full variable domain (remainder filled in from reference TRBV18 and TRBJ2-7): NAGVMQNPRHLVRRRGQEARLRCSPMKGHSHVYWYRQLPEEGLKFMVYLQKENIIDESGMPKERFSAEFPKEGPSILRIQQVVRGDSAAYFCASSPGLADSYEQYFGPGTRLTVT.

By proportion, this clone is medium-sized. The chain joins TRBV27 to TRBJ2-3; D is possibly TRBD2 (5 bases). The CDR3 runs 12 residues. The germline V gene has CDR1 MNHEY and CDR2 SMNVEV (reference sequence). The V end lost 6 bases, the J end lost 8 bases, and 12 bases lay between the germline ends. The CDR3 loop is CASSLPGSTQYF. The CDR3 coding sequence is TGTGCCAGCAGCCTCCCGGGGAGTACGCAGTATTTT.